This TCR beta chain was identified during a study of beta chain features in type 1 diabetes. CD45RO/CCR7/CD25/CD127/CD95/CD27 sorting isolated CD4+ naive, central memory, regulatory and stem cell-like memory cells. Expressed TCRB transcripts were sequenced, since all the RNA that had been isolated was reverse transcribed. Repertoires were generated with immunoSEQ multiplex PCR, while TCRdb's copy carries only in-frame clones and drops some. The sample lists about 320,000 clones, approximately 15% seen once, with more than 6.5% in the top ten. This clone was counted ten times or more. Its target is unknown. Trimming pared 0 bases from V and 6 bases from J, leaving 7 bases between. The CDR3 contains 12 residues. In germline, CDR1 is SGHKS, CDR2 YYEKEE (reference sequence). Study results and caveats: There were fewer insertions and more deletions at the VDJ junctions of type 1 diabetes patients. A closer apparent resemblance between naive, central memory and Treg TCRB repertoires was seen in patients than in healthy donors.

Sequenced sample: central memory CD4+ T cells from blood. This sequence originates from a man aged 30 to 45 in good health. The rearrangement links TRBV5-5 to TRBJ2-7; D not certain. The CDR3 DNA is TGTGCCAGCAGCTTGGTCCTCGGCGAGCAGTACTTC. Protein product: CASSLVLGEQYF.